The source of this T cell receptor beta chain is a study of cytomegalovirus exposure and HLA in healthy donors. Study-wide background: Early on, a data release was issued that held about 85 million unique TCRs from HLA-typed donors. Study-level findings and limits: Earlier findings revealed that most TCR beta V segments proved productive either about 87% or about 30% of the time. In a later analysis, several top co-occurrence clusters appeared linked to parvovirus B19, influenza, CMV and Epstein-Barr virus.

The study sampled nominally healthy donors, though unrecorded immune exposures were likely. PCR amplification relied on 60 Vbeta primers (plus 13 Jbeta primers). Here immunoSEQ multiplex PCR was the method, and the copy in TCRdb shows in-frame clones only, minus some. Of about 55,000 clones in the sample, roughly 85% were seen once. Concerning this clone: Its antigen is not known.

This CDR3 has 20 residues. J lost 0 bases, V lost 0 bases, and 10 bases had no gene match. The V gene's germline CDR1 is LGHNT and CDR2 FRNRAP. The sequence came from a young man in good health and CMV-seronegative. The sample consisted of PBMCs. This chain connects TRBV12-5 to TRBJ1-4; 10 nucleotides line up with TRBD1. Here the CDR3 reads CASGLVVGQGILSTNEKLFF. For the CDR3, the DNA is TGTGCTAGTGGTTTGGTAGTGGGACAGGGGATCCTTTCAACTAATGAAAAACTGTTTTTT.